A selection of T cell receptor beta chains follows, all from one sample in a study of shared clonotypes between healthy human individuals. Libraries were prepared by immunoSEQ multiplex PCR; TCRdb keeps only in-frame clonotypes and omits some of them. The data contain hundreds of thousands of clones, roughly 98% of them seen just once; the ten biggest clones take up 0.3% to 0.35%. The sample consisted of naive CD8+ T cells sorted from blood. The receptors were gathered from a man aged 30-40 years in good health. CDR3s include the opening cysteine and the closing phenylalanine or tryptophan. A D gene is named only where the DNA matches it firmly. Size is stated for part of the rows, as once, few or many counts, or as a class when the clone is expanded.

. | TRBJ2-1 | . | TRBV11-2 | TGTGCCAGCAGCTTAGATAGGCAGGGTGGGTACAATGAGCAGTTCTTC | CASSLDRQGGYNEQFF
TRBD1 | TRBJ1-4 | . | TRBV10-2 | TGCGCCAGCAGTGAGTTCAGGGGGAATGAAAAACTGTTTTTT | CASSEFRGNEKLFF
TRBD1 | TRBJ2-1 | . | TRBV4-3 | TGCGCCAGCAGCTTGAGACAGGGTATGGGCAATGAGCAGTTCTTC | CASSLRQGMGNEQFF
. | TRBJ2-2 | . | TRBV27 | TGTGCCAGCAGTCCCCCTCCGGGGTCCACCGGGGAGCTGTTTTTT | CASSPPPGSTGELFF
TRBD1 | TRBJ1-5 | . | TRBV7-9 | TGTGCCAGCAGCTCTTCACACAGGGGGTGGGATCAGCCCCAGCATTTT | CASSSSHRGWDQPQHF
TRBD2 | TRBJ2-3 | . | TRBV11-2 | TGTGCCAGCAGCTTAGATTTCTTGGGACTAGCGAACGGCACAGATACGCAGTATTTT | CASSLDFLGLANGTDTQYF
TRBD1 | TRBJ1-3 | once | TRBV4-1 | TGCGCCAGCAGCCAGTTCTTGACAGGGTCTCACTCTGGAAACACCATATATTTT | CASSQFLTGSHSGNTIYF
TRBD1 | TRBJ1-2 | . | TRBV2 | TGTGCCAGCAGAGGGACAGCCTACACCTTC | CASRGTAYTF
. | TRBJ2-7 | once | TRBV27 | TGTGCCAGCAGTCCAGGGTTATCCTACGAGCAGTACTTC | CASSPGLSYEQYF
. | TRBJ1-4 | . | TRBV7-9 | TGTGCCAGCAGCTTATCGGCCCACCCAACTAATGAAAAACTGTTTTTT | CASSLSAHPTNEKLFF
TRBD2 | TRBJ2-7 | . | TRBV27 | TGTGCCAGCAGTTTTAGCGGGGGGTCCTACGAGCAGTACTTC | CASSFSGGSYEQYF
. | TRBJ2-7 | . | TRBV27 | TGTGCCAGCACCCCCCTCCACGGGACGGCGGCCGAGCAGTACTTC | CASTPLHGTAAEQYF
TRBD2 | TRBJ2-3 | . | TRBV28 | TGTGCCAGCAGTCCGGGGACTAGCTTCACAGATACGCAGTATTTT | CASSPGTSFTDTQYF
TRBD1 | TRBJ1-1 | . | TRBV10-2 | TGCGCCAGCAGTAGGACAGGGCCAAATGAAGCTTTCTTT | CASSRTGPNEAFF
. | TRBJ2-7 | once | TRBV7-2 | TGTGCCAGCAGCCTCCCCTCGATCTACGAGCAGTACTTC | CASSLPSIYEQYF
. | TRBJ2-1 | once | TRBV12-5 | TGTGCTAGTGGTATTGGACCAGACAATGAGCAGTTCTTC | CASGIGPDNEQFF
. | TRBJ1-2 | . | TRBV7-9 | TGTGCCAGCAGCTTAGCTCAAGCGGCGACTGGCTACACCTTC | CASSLAQAATGYTF
TRBD2 | TRBJ2-5 | . | TRBV9 | TGTGCCAGCAGCGTAGACCTAGCGGGAGGGGAGACCCAGTACTTC | CASSVDLAGGETQYF
. | TRBJ2-3 | . | TRBV11-2 | TGTGCCAGCAGCCCACCCTTTGGGGCAGATACGCAGTATTTT | CASSPPFGADTQYF
TRBD1 | TRBJ1-2 | . | TRBV29-1 | TGCAGCGTTGAAGGGCGGACAGGTGAGAACTATGGCTACACCTTC | CSVEGRTGENYGYTF
. | TRBJ1-2 | . | TRBV7-3 | TGTGCCAGCAGCCTACTGGGAGATCAGGGCGGCTACACCTTC | CASSLLGDQGGYTF
. | TRBJ1-1 | . | TRBV11-2 | TGTGCCAGCAGCCCGGGTAGTGAGGGATTGAACACTGAAGCTTTCTTT | CASSPGSEGLNTEAFF
. | TRBJ2-7 | . | TRBV7-8 | TGTGCCAGCAGCTTAGTGGTCGCAACCTACGAGCAGTACTTC | CASSLVVATYEQYF
TRBD1 | TRBJ2-7 | . | TRBV5-4 | TGTGCCAGCAGCTTGGACTGGGGACAGAACTCCTACGAGCAGTACTTC | CASSLDWGQNSYEQYF
. | TRBJ2-1 | . | TRBV6-4 | TGTGCCAGCAGTAACGGCCCCTTAGGATACAATGAGCAGTTCTTC | CASSNGPLGYNEQFF
TRBD2 | TRBJ2-5 | . | TRBV27 | TGTGCCAGCAGTTGGGGCGGGACTAGCGACCGGTACCAAGAGACCCAGTACTTC | CASSWGGTSDRYQETQYF
TRBD1 | TRBJ1-3 | . | TRBV7-3 | TGTGCCAGCAGCTTGGGACAGGGGGCTGGAAACACCATATATTTT | CASSLGQGAGNTIYF
TRBD1 | TRBJ2-1 | . | TRBV7-6 | TGTGCCAGCAGCCAACCGTCGGACAGGGGGGGTGAGCAGTTCTTC | CASSQPSDRGGEQFF
. | TRBJ2-3 | . | TRBV7-6 | TGTGCCAGCAGCTTAGTTCGGGGAGGAACAGATACGCAGTATTTT | CASSLVRGGTDTQYF
. | TRBJ2-5 | . | TRBV7-9 | TGTGCCAGCACCACCCTCGAGTACCAAGAGACCCAGTACTTC | CASTTLEYQETQYF
. | TRBJ2-7 | . | TRBV7-6 | TGTGCCAGCAGCCAATTCGCCTCCGAGCAGTACTTC | CASSQFASEQYF
. | TRBJ2-7 | . | TRBV29-1 | TGCAGCGTTTACGTCGACTACGAGCAGTACTTC | CSVYVDYEQYF
. | TRBJ2-7 | once | TRBV19 | TGTGCCAGTAGTCTAACAGGGCCTTACTCCTACGAGCAGTACTTC | CASSLTGPYSYEQYF
TRBD2 | TRBJ2-1 | once | TRBV7-2 | TGTGCCAGCAGCTTAGAGCTAGCGGGCGTCTCCTACAATGAGCAGTTCTTC | CASSLELAGVSYNEQFF
. | TRBJ2-7 | . | TRBV21-1 | TGTGCCAGCAGCAAAGTTGGTGTGCGACAGGGCCTACCCTACGAGCAGTACTTC | CASSKVGVRQGLPYEQYF
TRBD2 | TRBJ2-1 | . | TRBV7-6 | TGTGCCAGCAGCTTAGCGACTAGCGGGGAGCAGTTCTTC | CASSLATSGEQFF
. | TRBJ2-7 | . | TRBV7-9 | TGTGCCAGCAGCTTAGAGGACGGACGGGTCTCCTACGAGCAGTACTTC | CASSLEDGRVSYEQYF
TRBD1 | TRBJ2-7 | . | TRBV5-4 | TGTGCCAGCAGCTTTGGGGACAGGTCCTACGAGCAGTACTTC | CASSFGDRSYEQYF
. | TRBJ1-1 | . | TRBV4-1 | TGCGCCAGCAGCCGCGACGGGGGGAACACTGAAGCTTTCTTT | CASSRDGGNTEAFF
TRBD2 | TRBJ2-1 | . | TRBV6-6 | TGTGCCAGCAGTTCCCTAGCGGGAGAGCACAATGAGCAGTTCTTC | CASSSLAGEHNEQFF
. | TRBJ2-7 | once | TRBV11-2 | TGTGCCAGCAGGCTAGCCCACGAGCAGTACTTC | CASRLAHEQYF
TRBD1 | TRBJ2-7 | . | TRBV15 | TGTGCCACCAGCAGCCCCGGGGACAGGAATTCCTACGAGCAGTACTTC | CATSSPGDRNSYEQYF